The 4 T cell receptor beta chains below come from one sample, sequenced in a study of T cells after yellow fever vaccination. Using its own MiXCR run on the 5' RACE reads, TCRdb lists one record per CDR3 protein. Here the sample spans about 120,000 distinct CDR3 sequences, approximately 8.4% being singletons. The specimen comprised CD8+ T cells sorted from PBMCs, sampled on the day of the yellow fever booster vaccination. The receptor set was obtained from a young man who received the YFV17D yellow fever vaccine.

Many counts were recorded for this clonotype. The rearrangement uses TRBV29-1 and TRBJ2-2, with D perhaps assigned TRBD1 or TRBD2 (5 bases each). CDR1 and CDR2 (germline): SQVTM, ANQGSEA. The CDR3 covers 13 residues. V lost 6 bases and J 4 bases, leaving 12 bases between the germline ends. The CDR3 sequence is CSVTEGLTGELFF. The CDR3 region has the DNA TGCAGCGTGACCGAGGGGCTCACCGGGGAGCTGTTTTTT.

There are many counts of this clonotype. Here the CDR3 DNA reads TGTGCCAGCAGCTTAAGGGGACTAGCGGGGCCCTACGAGCAGTACGTC. This sequence encodes CASSLRGLAGPYEQYV. J is TRBJ2-7 and V is TRBV7-3; 13 bases agree with TRBD2. The CDR3 loop spans 16 amino acids. Germline CDR1 and CDR2: SGHTA and FQGTGA. The trim removed 1 base at V and 2 bases at J, leaving 2 bases unmatched.

The genes are TRBV6-1 and TRBJ2-7; D is possibly TRBD2 (7 bases). From germline, CDR1 is MNHNS and CDR2 SASEGT. The CDR3 length is 14 residues. Trimming removed 0 bases from V and 2 bases from J, with 8 bases in between. The DNA for the CDR3 is TGTGCCAGCAGTGAAGCGGGGGGGCCCTACGAGCAGTACTTC. This translates into CASSEAGGPYEQYF.

The chain combines TRBV7-9 with TRBJ2-5, with D hard to call. Germline lookup yields CDR1 SEHNR and CDR2 FQNEAQ (reference sequence). V shed 7 bases and J shed 3 bases, with 15 bases lying between them. This CDR3 contains 14 residues. Here the CDR3 reads CASKPALVEETQYF. The CDR3 nucleotides are TGTGCCAGCAAACCCGCCTTAGTAGAAGAGACCCAGTACTTC. Full variable domain (missing parts from reference TRBV7-9 and TRBJ2-5): DTGVSQNPRHKITKRGQNVTFRCDPISEHNRLYWYRQTLGQGPEFLTYFQNEAQLEKSRLLSDRFSAERPKGSFSTLEIQRTEQGDSAMYLCASKPALVEETQYFGPGTRLLVL.